Sequencing of this TCR beta chain was carried out in a study of blood T cell repertoires in COVID-19. Per germline, CDR1 ENHRY and CDR2 SYGVKD. With 10 bases clipped from V and 6 bases from J, the junction kept 9 bases outside the gene matches. The CDR3 totals 14 residues. Using immunoSEQ multiplex PCR, the repertoire was profiled, and TCRdb retains in-frame clones only, with some absent. The sample has some 31,000 clones, 60% to 80% seen once; the top ten hold 7.4%. The sequence was collected from a woman aged 55-75 years with acute or convalescent COVID-19. Sequenced material: peripheral blood. This chain uses TRBV10-3 with TRBJ1-3; 10 nucleotides align to TRBD1. Here the CDR3 reads CATWTGQGKNTIYF. The CDR3 DNA is TGTGCCACTTGGACGGGACAGGGGAAAAACACCATATATTTT.